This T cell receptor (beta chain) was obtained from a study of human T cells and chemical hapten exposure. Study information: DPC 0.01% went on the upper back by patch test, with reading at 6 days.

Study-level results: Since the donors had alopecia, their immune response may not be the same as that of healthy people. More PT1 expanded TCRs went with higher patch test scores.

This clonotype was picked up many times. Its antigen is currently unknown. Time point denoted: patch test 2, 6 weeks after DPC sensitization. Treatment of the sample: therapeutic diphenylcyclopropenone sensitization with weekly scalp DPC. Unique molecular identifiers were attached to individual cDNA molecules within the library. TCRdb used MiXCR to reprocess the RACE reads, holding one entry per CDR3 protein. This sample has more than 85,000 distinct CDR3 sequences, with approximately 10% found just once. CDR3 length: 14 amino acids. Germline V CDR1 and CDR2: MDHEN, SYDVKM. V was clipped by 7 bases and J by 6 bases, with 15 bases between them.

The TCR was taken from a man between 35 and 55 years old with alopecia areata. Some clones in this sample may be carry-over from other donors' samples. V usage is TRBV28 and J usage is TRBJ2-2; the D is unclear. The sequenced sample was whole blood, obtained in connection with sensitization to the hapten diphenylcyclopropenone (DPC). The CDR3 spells CASKIGGNAGELFF. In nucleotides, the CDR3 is TGTGCCAGCAAAATCGGTGGGAATGCCGGGGAGCTGTTTTTT. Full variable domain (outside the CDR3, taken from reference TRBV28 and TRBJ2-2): DVKVTQSSRYLVKRTGEKVFLECVQDMDHENMFWYRQDPGLGLRLIYFSYDVKMKEKGDIPEGYSVSREKKERFSLILESASTNQTSMYLCASKIGGNAGELFFGEGSRLTVL.